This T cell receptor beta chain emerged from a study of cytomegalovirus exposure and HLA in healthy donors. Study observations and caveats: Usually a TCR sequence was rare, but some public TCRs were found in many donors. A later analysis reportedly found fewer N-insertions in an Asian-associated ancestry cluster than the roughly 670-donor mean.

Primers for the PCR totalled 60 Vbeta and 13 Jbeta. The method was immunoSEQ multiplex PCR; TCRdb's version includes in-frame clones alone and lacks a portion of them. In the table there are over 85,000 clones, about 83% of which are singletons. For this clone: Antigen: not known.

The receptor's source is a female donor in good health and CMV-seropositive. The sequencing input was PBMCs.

The CDR3 here is CASTQGQAPNQPQHF. Written as DNA, the CDR3 is TGTGCCAGTACCCAAGGACAGGCCCCTAATCAGCCCCAGCATTTT. V usage is TRBV19 and J usage is TRBJ1-5; 7 bases agree with TRBD1. CDR1 is LNHDA and CDR2 is SQIVND in the germline V gene (reference sequence). The CDR3 covers 15 residues. Germline trimming cut 7 bases from V and 4 bases from J; bases unmatched to any gene: 10.